These 7 T cell receptor beta chains were all obtained from the same sample, sequenced in a study of T cells after somatic rescue of genetic block. Repertoires were generated with immunoSEQ multiplex PCR, while TCRdb's copy carries only in-frame clones and drops some. The sample holds roughly 70,000 clones; under 95% are singletons and the top ten take 3%. Sequenced: peripheral blood mononuclear cells (PBMCs). The origin of the receptors is a man aged 35-49 years.

The rearrangement joins TRBV7-2 to TRBJ1-1, with no clear D. CDR1 SGHTA and CDR2 FQGNSA come from the germline V gene. The CDR3 length is 14 residues. V gave up 0 bases and J gave up 2 bases, with 7 bases separating them. CDR3 residues: CASSLAQSNTEAFF. Here the CDR3 DNA reads TGTGCCAGCAGCTTAGCGCAATCAAACACTGAAGCTTTCTTT.

The chain recombines TRBV27 with TRBJ2-5; D unresolved. V was clipped by 4 bases and J by 5 bases, with 11 bases between them. The CDR3 spans 13 residues. Germline CDR1 MNHEY, CDR2 SMNVEV (reference sequence). The CDR3 region is CASSSWPAETQYF. CDR3 coding DNA: TGTGCCAGCAGTTCGTGGCCAGCGGAGACCCAGTACTTC.

This chain joins TRBV28 and TRBJ2-1; 9 bases line up with TRBD2. The CDR3 length is 15 residues. V shed 2 bases, J shed 9 bases, and the junction held 8 bases outside the gene matches. Germline loops: CDR1 MDHEN, CDR2 SYDVKM. The DNA of the CDR3 is TGTGCCAGCAGTTTACTCGCGGGGGGGCCGATTGAGCAGTTCTTC. Translated: CASSLLAGGPIEQFF.

The CDR3 bases are TGTGCCAGCAGCTTGCCAGGGAACTACGAGCAGTACTTC. Protein: CASSLPGNYEQYF. The rearrangement joins TRBV5-5 to TRBJ2-7; possibly TRBD1 for D (5 bases). V lost 1 base and J lost 3, with 8 bases in between. Germline assignment: CDR1 SGHKS and CDR2 YYEKEE (reference sequence). There are 13 residues in the CDR3.

This clone was observed once. V and J are TRBV18 and TRBJ2-7, with 9 bases lining up with TRBD1. J gave up 0 bases and V 4 bases, and 4 bases lay outside the gene matches. Per the germline V gene, CDR1 is KGHSH and CDR2 is LQKENI. The length of the CDR3 is 15 residues. The CDR3 nucleotides read TGTGCCAGCTCACAGACGGGACAGGGCTCCTACGAGCAGTACTTC. Translated: CASSQTGQGSYEQYF.

This chain connects TRBV7-2 to TRBJ1-1; maybe TRBD1 (6 bases). Germline V CDR1 and CDR2: SGHTA, FQGNSA. The CDR3 runs 14 residues. Trimming removed 4 bases from V and 3 bases from J, with 12 bases in between. This chain's CDR3 is CASSYRDKDTEAFF. CDR3 nucleotides: TGTGCCAGCAGCTACCGGGACAAAGACACTGAAGCTTTCTTT.

The chain carries TRBV19 and TRBJ2-1, with 7 positions matching TRBD2. Per the germline V gene, CDR1 is LNHDA and CDR2 is SQIVND (reference sequence). Losses at the gene ends were 3 bases for V and 0 bases for J; bases not matched to a gene: 5. This CDR3 comprises 16 residues. CDR3 loop: CASSIGRGFSYNEQFF. The CDR3 nucleotides read TGTGCCAGTAGTATCGGGCGGGGGTTCTCCTACAATGAGCAGTTCTTC.